This record looks at one TCR beta chain sequence and its context. Germline V CDR1 and CDR2: SGHDT, YYEEEE. This CDR3 region has 18 residues. Unmatched junction bases numbered 8, after V lost 3 bases and J lost 0 bases. These data originate in a study of control samples from healthy donors and cancer patients. TCRdb's copy holds only in-frame clones and misses some; the assay was immunoSEQ multiplex PCR. Of approximately 70,000 clones listed, more than 75% were seen once; the top ten hold under 3%. The chain links TRBV5-6 to TRBJ2-2, with TRBD1 matching 10 bases. The sequence was obtained from a woman aged 45 to 65 with head and neck cancer. Sequenced material: PBMCs. The CDR3 protein is CASSSPLGTGANTGELFF. The CDR3 DNA reads TGTGCCAGCAGCTCGCCCCTCGGGACAGGGGCGAACACCGGGGAGCTGTTTTTT.